The next 23 T cell receptor beta chains were all read from a single sample in a study of T cells after yellow fever vaccination. TCRdb independently ran MiXCR on the 5' RACE reads; one entry per CDR3 protein. This sample has hundreds of thousands of distinct CDR3 sequences, with approximately 10% found just once. The sample in question was PBMCs, obtained on the day of the first yellow fever vaccination. These receptors were taken from a man between 18 and 35 years old who received the YFV17D yellow fever vaccine.

The V gene is TRBV4-2, the J gene TRBJ2-1; D unresolved. This CDR3 is 15 amino acids long. Germline V lookup: CDR1 LGHNA, CDR2 YNFKEQ. V was cut by 4 bases and J by 2 bases, with 12 bases left in between. The CDR3 nucleotides read TGTGCCAGCAGCCCCCTCAGTGACCCCTACAATGAGCAGTTCTTC. The encoded protein is CASSPLSDPYNEQFF.

This chain uses TRBV3-1 with TRBJ2-2, with no clear D. The V and J ends lost 2 bases and 7 bases respectively, with 11 bases between them. The CDR3 sequence is 14 residues long. Germline assignment: CDR1 LGHDT and CDR2 YNNKEL (reference sequence). CDR3 sequence reads: CASSQLGFGGELFF. The CDR3 DNA reads as TGTGCCAGCAGCCAACTAGGGTTTGGCGGGGAGCTGTTTTTT.

This clonotype was picked up a small number of times. This chain links TRBV2 with TRBJ2-1; 11 nucleotides agree with TRBD2. Germline V CDR1 and CDR2: SNHLY, FYNNEI. V lost 6 bases and J lost 15; bases outside the gene matches: 13. The CDR3 has 14 amino acids. The CDR3 sequence is CASRPGLAGFPLFF. For the CDR3, the DNA is TGTGCCAGCAGGCCAGGACTAGCGGGCTTCCCGCTGTTCTTC.

The chain is built from TRBV29-1 and TRBJ2-5, with TRBD2 matching over 8 bases. This CDR3 is built from 15 residues. Germline assignment: CDR1 SQVTM and CDR2 ANQGSEA. The J segment lost 1 base and the V segment lost 6 bases, leaving 10 bases of the junction unmatched. The CDR3 reads CSVAGERGSQETQYF. The CDR3 nucleotides are TGCAGCGTGGCGGGGGAGCGGGGGAGCCAAGAGACCCAGTACTTC.

V is TRBV4-1 and J is TRBJ2-3; 7 positions agree with TRBD2. The CDR3 length is 15 residues. The J segment lost 2 bases and the V segment lost 2 bases, leaving 4 bases of the junction unmatched. Germline V gene lookup returns CDR1 MGHRA and CDR2 YSYEKL. Written as DNA, the CDR3 is TGCGCCAGCAGCCAACCCGGGAGGACCACAGATACGCAGTATTTT. It is translated as CASSQPGRTTDTQYF.

The chain is built from TRBV20-1 and TRBJ2-1; 10 bases map to TRBD1. CDR1 and CDR2 from the germline V gene are DFQATT and SNEGSKA (reference sequence). Losses at the gene ends were 5 bases for V and 6 bases for J; bases not matched to a gene: 4. The length of the CDR3 is 13 residues. CDR3 amino acids: CSADRGRPNEQFF. CDR3 bases: TGCAGTGCTGACAGGGGGCGGCCCAATGAGCAGTTCTTC.

This clonotype was counted a few times. This sequence joins TRBV18 and TRBJ1-4; 8 positions agree with TRBD1. This CDR3 region has 15 residues. J gave up 4 bases and V 6 bases, and 7 bases lay outside the gene matches. Germline V lookup: CDR1 KGHSH, CDR2 LQKENI. DNA for the CDR3: TGTGCCAGCTCCCTCGACAGGGGCGGTAATGAAAAACTGTTTTTT. It encodes CASSLDRGGNEKLFF.

This clonotype was detected only a few times. The chain employs TRBV5-6 and TRBJ2-6, with D hard to call. Germline values: CDR1 SGHDT, CDR2 YYEEEE. This CDR3 comprises 14 residues. V lost 4 bases, J lost 2 bases, and 7 bases lay in between. The CDR3 loop is CASSPNPGANVLTF. CDR3 in DNA: TGTGCCAGCAGCCCTAACCCTGGGGCCAACGTCCTGACTTTC.

This clonotype has only one observation. This rearrangement joins TRBV7-6 to TRBJ2-1, with TRBD2 as a possible D gene (5 bases). Trimming shortened V by 0 bases and J by 6 bases, and 15 bases separated the two germline ends. Germline V gives CDR1 SGHVS, CDR2 FNYEAQ. The CDR3 is made up of 16 amino acids. The CDR3 DNA reads as TGTGCCAGCAGCTTAGCGGCGGGCGGACCGTTCAATGAGCAGTTCTTC. This sequence encodes CASSLAAGGPFNEQFF.

The gene calls are TRBV28 and TRBJ2-7; 10 bases match TRBD1. With 8 bases clipped from V and 3 bases from J, the junction kept 7 bases outside the gene matches. Germline values: CDR1 MDHEN, CDR2 SYDVKM. The CDR3 is 14 residues long. The CDR3 nucleotides read TGTGCCAGCGCCTTGGGACAGGGGTTCTACGAGCAGTACTTC. Translated: CASALGQGFYEQYF.

This clonotype was seen a handful of times. The V and J genes are TRBV7-9 and TRBJ1-2; D ambiguous. The V end was cut by 1 base, the J end by 6 bases, with 18 bases between. Germline assignment: CDR1 SEHNR and CDR2 FQNEAQ (reference sequence). The CDR3 sequence is 16 residues long. In nucleotides, the CDR3 is TGTGCCAGCAGCTTAGGCAGGACTGGTGGCGTCGATGGCTACACCTTC. It yields the protein CASSLGRTGGVDGYTF.

This chain connects TRBV5-6 to TRBJ1-1; D gene unclear. CDR1 and CDR2 from the germline V gene are SGHDT and YYEEEE. V shed 4 bases and J shed 6 bases, with 19 bases lying between them. The CDR3 totals 15 residues. As DNA, the CDR3 is TGTGCCAGCAGCCCAGCAAAGGGTACGACGCCTGAAGCTTTCTTT. It specifies CASSPAKGTTPEAFF.

The chain couples TRBV7-2 to TRBJ2-5; D might be TRBD1 or TRBD2, each matching 5 bases. Between the trimmed V and J ends, which lost 5 bases and 3 bases, there was a span of 13 bases. The V gene's germline CDR1 is SGHTA and CDR2 FQGNSA. The CDR3 is 14 residues long. CDR3 in DNA: TGTGCCAGCAGCCTTGGGGGTCTAAAAGAGACCCAGTACTTC. Translation gives CASSLGGLKETQYF.

The rearrangement joins TRBV19 to TRBJ2-1, with 8 bases aligning to TRBD1. The CDR3 spans 14 residues. Unmatched junction bases numbered 14, after V lost 11 bases and J lost 8 bases. Germline V gene lookup returns CDR1 LNHDA and CDR2 SQIVND (reference sequence). The chain's CDR3 is CASNRDRTPHEQFF. The CDR3 DNA reads TGTGCCTCAAACCGGGACAGGACCCCCCATGAGCAGTTCTTC.

This clonotype has only a few counts. The chain couples TRBV6-5 to TRBJ2-3, with TRBD2 as a possible D gene (5 bases). The germline gives CDR1 MNHEY, CDR2 SVGAGI. The CDR3 has 18 residues. V lost 4 bases, J lost 8 bases, and 28 bases lay in between. CDR3 sequence reads: CASSSARGERSSPGTQYF. DNA of the CDR3: TGTGCCAGCAGTTCGGCCCGAGGAGAGCGGAGCTCTCCAGGTACGCAGTATTTT.

In this sample, this clonotype turned up many times. The V and J genes are TRBV28 and TRBJ2-7; 9 nucleotides match TRBD1. This CDR3 contains 14 residues. J was trimmed by 6 bases and V by 3 bases; bases with no gene match: 6. Germline V gives CDR1 MDHEN, CDR2 SYDVKM. The CDR3 coding sequence is TGTGCCAGCAGTTTGATTGGGACAGGGTCCGAGCAGTACTTC. Translating it yields CASSLIGTGSEQYF.

This clonotype showed up just a few times. V gene TRBV28 combines with J gene TRBJ2-2, with 7 positions matching TRBD2. V shed 6 bases, J shed 0 bases, and the junction held 7 bases outside the gene matches. CDR1 MDHEN and CDR2 SYDVKM come from the germline V gene. The CDR3 is made up of 16 amino acids. CDR3 in amino acids: CASRTSAATNTGELFF. The CDR3 nucleotides are TGTGCCAGCAGAACTAGCGCCGCAACGAACACCGGGGAGCTGTTTTTT.

This clonotype was detected a few times. This chain joins TRBV4-2 and TRBJ2-1; TRBD2 agrees at 8 bases. Trimming cost V 0 bases and J 7 bases; bases outside gene matches: 8. The V gene's germline CDR1 is LGHNA and CDR2 YNFKEQ. This CDR3 region has 16 residues. CDR3 loop: CASSQDFRGGRNEQFF. The DNA of the CDR3 is TGTGCCAGCAGCCAAGATTTCCGGGGGGGGAGGAATGAGCAGTTCTTC.

For this clonotype: One end of the junction varies from germline; a read error may be responsible. The chain employs TRBV7-9 and TRBJ2-7, with D perhaps matching TRBD1 (6 bases). CDR3 size: 16 residues. Germline V gene lookup returns CDR1 SEHNR and CDR2 FQNEAQ (reference sequence). DNA for the CDR3: TGTGCCAGCAGCTTAGAAAGGGGGTGGTCTGCCTACGAGCCGTACTTC. Translating it yields CASSLERGWSAYEPYF.

This clonotype was counted between two and nine times. The gene calls are TRBV5-4 and TRBJ2-1; D possibly corresponds to TRBD2 (5 bases). Trimming left V 2 bases short and J 10 bases short, with 13 bases between. CDR1 SGHNT and CDR2 YYREEE come from the germline V gene (reference sequence). The CDR3 totals 13 residues. This CDR3 is CASSFSIGGEQFF. The CDR3 nucleotides are TGTGCCAGCAGCTTCTCTATTGGCGGGGAGCAGTTCTTC. The whole variable domain, filled in from reference TRBV5-4 and TRBJ2-1, reads ETGVTQSPTHLIKTRGQQVTLRCSSQSGHNTVSWYQQALGQGPQFIFQYYREEENGRGNFPPRFSGLQFPNYSSELNVNALELDDSALYLCASSFSIGGEQFFGPGTRLTVL.

V usage is TRBV6-2 or TRBV6-3 and J usage is TRBJ2-7, with D possibly TRBD2 on 6 matching bases. The CDR3 is 11 residues long. V was cut by 6 bases and J by 9 bases, with 12 bases left in between. CDR1 is MNHEY and CDR2 is SVGEGT in the germline V gene. The CDR3, as DNA: TGTGCCAGCAGCCAAGGAGGGCCGCAGTACGTC. Protein: CASSQGGPQYV.

The table lists this clonotype with a few counts. The chain is built from TRBV29-1 and TRBJ1-4; 7 positions agree with TRBD1. Germline V gene sequence: CDR1 SQVTM, CDR2 ANQGSEA. The J segment lost 11 bases and the V segment lost 6 bases, leaving 15 bases of the junction unmatched. This CDR3 is 14 amino acids long. This chain's CDR3 is CSVGDRALLGKLFF. In DNA form, the CDR3 reads TGCAGCGTAGGTGACAGGGCCCTACTTGGGAAACTGTTTTTT.

This clonotype was picked up a small number of times. The gene calls are TRBV5-1 and TRBJ2-2, with no clear D. From germline, CDR1 is SGHRS and CDR2 YFSETQ. V was trimmed by 0 bases and J by 2 bases, leaving 8 bases between them. The CDR3 spans 15 residues. The CDR3 sequence: CASSLAFFNTGELFF. In DNA form, the CDR3 reads TGCGCCAGCAGCTTGGCCTTTTTTAACACCGGGGAGCTGTTTTTT.